The 25 T cell receptor beta chains given below trace back to one sample, sequenced in a study of CD8 T cells in ankylosing spondylitis (TCRdb year 2017). The library was obtained by 5' RACE. TCRdb records Illumina HiSeq 2500 as the sequencer. The raw public reads went through TCRdb reprocessing: fastp at Q25, MiXCR clone calling, in-frame beta chains kept. Each CDR3 protein appears once, grouped with its most common genes and DNA. This sample lists some 450,000 distinct CDR3 sequences; 15% to 20% were detected once. The ten largest account for approximately 1% of the sample. Their recognized antigens are unknown. The paper as a whole reports these results and caveats: A TCR beta motif of about 8 highly homologous amino acid variants appeared characteristic of blood from ankylosing spondylitis patients.

Sample: blood, either unsorted or a sorted T cell fraction (not recorded which). These receptors all stem from a male donor with ankylosing spondylitis.

This clonotype was detected only once. V usage is TRBV20-1 and J usage is TRBJ1-5; D gene uncertain. The CDR3 runs to 17 residues. Trimming stripped 3 bases from V and 0 bases from J, with 18 bases between. Per germline, CDR1 DFQATT and CDR2 SNEGSKA (reference sequence). The CDR3 loop is CSASSGVVVGSNQPQHF. The CDR3 DNA reads as TGCAGTGCTAGTAGTGGGGTAGTTGTTGGTAGCAATCAGCCCCAGCATTTT.

The chain uses TRBV12-3 or TRBV12-4 and TRBJ1-1; weak D call: TRBD1 (6 bases). The length of the CDR3 is 14 residues. The germline V and J ends were trimmed by 4 bases and 5 bases, with 14 bases remaining between them. CDR3 loop: CASSSQGIRTEAFF. The CDR3 region has the DNA TGTGCCAGCAGTTCTCAGGGGATCCGAACTGAAGCTTTCTTT.

This clonotype was picked up many times. V and J are TRBV12-3 or TRBV12-4 and TRBJ2-4, with D perhaps given as TRBD1 or TRBD2 (6 bases each). V shed 8 bases and J shed 6 bases, with 17 bases lying between them. This CDR3 region has 14 residues. CDR3 bases: TGTGCCAGCGCCCTCCGGGGGCAAGGAAACATTCAGTACTTC. The encoded protein is CASALRGQGNIQYF.

This sequence joins TRBV27 and TRBJ2-2, with D possibly matching TRBD2 (6 bases). The germline V and J ends were trimmed by 6 bases and 6 bases, with 14 bases remaining between them. The germline V gene encodes CDR1 MNHEY and CDR2 SMNVEV (reference sequence). This CDR3 has 14 residues. CDR3 in amino acids: CASRRDFSPGELFF. In DNA, the CDR3 is TGTGCCAGCAGGAGGGACTTTTCCCCCGGGGAGCTGTTTTTT.

J is TRBJ1-1 and V is TRBV6-6; possibly TRBD1 for D (6 bases). The germline V and J ends were trimmed by 4 bases and 8 bases, with 8 bases remaining between them. Looked up from germline, CDR1 is MNHNY and CDR2 is SVGAGI (reference sequence). CDR3 length: 11 residues. The CDR3, as DNA: TGTGCCAGCAGTTCAGGACAGGAAGCTTTCTTT. The encoded protein is CASSSGQEAFF.

In its sample, this clonotype was seen many times. The genes are TRBV7-9 and TRBJ2-1; D unresolved. Looked up from germline, CDR1 is SEHNR and CDR2 is FQNEAQ (reference sequence). V was pared by 7 bases and J by 3 bases, with 10 bases between. This CDR3 is built from 13 residues. DNA of the CDR3: TGTGCCAGCACCGTCGGCGACTACAATGAGCAGTTCTTC. This encodes CASTVGDYNEQFF.

This chain uses TRBV6-2 or TRBV6-3 with TRBJ1-5; D gene uncertain. Germline CDR1 MNHEY, CDR2 SVGEGT. V gave up 5 bases and J gave up 7 bases, with 24 bases separating them. The CDR3 totals 17 residues. DNA for the CDR3: TGTGCCAGCAGTCTCGCTCCCCGCGGGAGGGTGAGGCAGCCCCAGCATTTT. As protein: CASSLAPRGRVRQPQHF.

The rearrangement links TRBV20-1 to TRBJ2-7; D gene unclear. V lost 0 bases to trimming and J lost 2 bases, with 14 bases between them. Germline assignment: CDR1 DFQATT and CDR2 SNEGSKA (reference sequence). This CDR3 has 15 residues. The CDR3 DNA is TGCAGTGCTAGAGATCTTGGCAGTTCACCCTACGAGCAGTACTTC. Protein sequence: CSARDLGSSPYEQYF.

The rearrangement joins TRBV20-1 to TRBJ2-2; D is ambiguous. The CDR3 runs 13 residues. Germline values: CDR1 DFQATT, CDR2 SNEGSKA (reference sequence). Trimming took off 5 bases at V and 4 bases at J, with 11 bases between the two ends. The CDR3 DNA reads TGCAGTGCTTTCTACCACAGCACCGGGGAGCTGTTTTTT. This sequence encodes CSAFYHSTGELFF.

The chain carries TRBV25-1 and TRBJ2-1, with 8 bases fitting TRBD2. J lost 2 bases, V lost 9 bases, and 9 bases had no gene match. CDR1 and CDR2 (germline): MGHDK, SYGVNS. The CDR3 is 15 residues long. The CDR3 coding sequence is TGTGCCAGTAGAGGGGGTAGCGGGGCCTACAATGAGCAGTTCTTC. Amino acids: CASRGGSGAYNEQFF.

V gene TRBV24-1 combines with J gene TRBJ2-1; 11 bases map to TRBD2. The V segment lost 3 bases and the J segment 5 bases; nucleotides outside the gene matches: 2. The CDR3 totals 15 residues. CDR1 KGHDR and CDR2 SFDVKD come from the germline V gene. The CDR3 nucleotides are TGTGCCACCAGTGATGCGACTAGCGGGGACAATGAGCAGTTCTTC. Protein: CATSDATSGDNEQFF.

V usage is TRBV20-1 and J usage is TRBJ2-2; 9 bases are a match to TRBD2. Germline CDR1 and CDR2: DFQATT and SNEGSKA (reference sequence). The CDR3 sequence is 14 residues long. J lost 6 bases, V lost 5 bases, and 7 bases had no gene match. CDR3 region: CSARSGSGAGELFF. The CDR3 DNA reads as TGCAGTGCTCGTAGCGGGAGTGGGGCCGGGGAGCTGTTTTTT.

A few counts support this clonotype. The V gene is TRBV20-1, the J gene TRBJ2-1, with D perhaps matching TRBD2 (6 bases). V lost 0 bases and J 5 bases, leaving 14 bases between the germline ends. This CDR3 region has 15 residues. Germline CDR1 reads DFQATT; CDR2 reads SNEGSKA (reference sequence). The CDR3 coding sequence is TGCAGTGCTAGAGACCCCGGGAGAGGGAACAATGAGCAGTTCTTC. It yields the protein CSARDPGRGNNEQFF.

This clonotype was observed at least ten times. This rearrangement joins TRBV12-3 or TRBV12-4 to TRBJ1-2, with a possible D match to TRBD1 (6 bases). The germline V and J ends were trimmed by 2 bases and 0 bases, with 13 bases remaining between them. The CDR3 has 16 residues. The CDR3 DNA is TGTGCCAGCAGTTTACCGCCACAGGGAGCTAACTATGGCTACACCTTC. Encoded protein: CASSLPPQGANYGYTF.

The chain uses TRBV20-1 and TRBJ1-2; D unclear. CDR3 length equals 15 residues. Germline loops: CDR1 DFQATT, CDR2 SNEGSKA (reference sequence). The ends were cut back, 6 bases at V and 8 bases at J, with 25 bases in the middle. The CDR3 DNA follows: TGCAGTGCCCGGACGGCAGAAGACGGCCTTCGGGGCTACACCTTC. Translating it yields CSARTAEDGLRGYTF.

V usage is TRBV27 and J usage is TRBJ2-2; D uncertain. Germline V gives CDR1 MNHEY, CDR2 SMNVEV (reference sequence). Trimming pared 4 bases from V and 7 bases from J, leaving 7 bases between. The CDR3 runs to 12 residues. The CDR3 here is CASSSLIGELFF. DNA of the CDR3: TGTGCCAGCAGTTCCTTGATCGGGGAGCTGTTTTTT.

The chain combines TRBV19 with TRBJ2-1, with TRBD1 matching over 11 bases. CDR3 length: 15 amino acids. V shed 6 bases, J shed 5 bases, and the junction held 6 bases outside the gene matches. From germline, CDR1 is LNHDA and CDR2 SQIVND (reference sequence). The CDR3 nucleotides are TGTGCCAGTAGCCGGACAGGGGGCAGAAACAATGAGCAGTTCTTC. Translating gives CASSRTGGRNNEQFF.

The rearrangement joins TRBV6-2 or TRBV6-3 to TRBJ1-2; D unresolved. V was pared by 6 bases and J by 3 bases, with 14 bases between. CDR3 length equals 14 residues. Germline V gene data show CDR1 as MNHEY and CDR2 as SVGEGT. The CDR3 region has the DNA TGTGCCAGCAGAGTAAGATCGCAGGACTATGGCTACACCTTC. Translated, it gives CASRVRSQDYGYTF.

In this sample, this clonotype turned up many times. This chain uses TRBV4-1 with TRBJ1-2; no firm D call. The ends were cut back, 0 bases at V and 7 bases at J, with 9 bases in the middle. The germline gives CDR1 MGHRA, CDR2 YSYEKL. The CDR3 extends over 13 amino acids. The CDR3 DNA follows: TGCGCCAGCAGCCAAGATCTGGGCAGTGGCTACACCTTC. The encoded protein is CASSQDLGSGYTF.

V usage is TRBV20-1 and J usage is TRBJ1-1; 8 bases are a match to TRBD1. J was trimmed by 2 bases and V by 2 bases; bases with no gene match: 7. Germline V gives CDR1 DFQATT, CDR2 SNEGSKA (reference sequence). CDR3 size: 15 residues. The CDR3 here is CSARWTGTGNTEAFF. The CDR3 DNA reads as TGCAGTGCTAGATGGACAGGGACGGGTAACACTGAAGCTTTCTTT.

This clonotype was seen more than once but under ten times. The V and J genes are TRBV4-3 and TRBJ1-2; D is unresolved. Germline lookup yields CDR1 LGHNA and CDR2 YSLEER. V shed 4 bases and J shed 2 bases, with 14 bases lying between them. There are 15 residues in the CDR3. CDR3 nucleotides: TGCGCCAGCAGCCCCTCGGGCCTCCAAAACTATGGCTACACCTTC. It specifies CASSPSGLQNYGYTF.

This clonotype came up many times. The chain couples TRBV7-8 to TRBJ2-3, with 16 bases aligning to TRBD2. CDR1 SGHVS and CDR2 FQNEAQ come from the germline V gene. The CDR3 loop spans 18 amino acids. J gave up 10 bases and V 4 bases, and 14 bases lay outside the gene matches. Written as DNA, the CDR3 is TGTGCCAGCAGCTCGGGACTAGCGGGAGGGCCCACTATGATTGCGCAGTATTTT. This translates into CASSSGLAGGPTMIAQYF. The full variable domain, with the rest looked up from reference TRBV7-8 and TRBJ2-3, is GAGVSQSPRYKVAKRGQDVALRCDPISGHVSLFWYQQALGQGPEFLTYFQNEAQLDKSGLPSDRFFAERPEGSVSTLKIQRTQQEDSAVYLCASSSGLAGGPTMIAQYFGPGTRLTVL.

The chain joins TRBV5-1 to TRBJ2-7, with TRBD1 identical over 10 bases. The CDR3 runs 17 residues. V was pared by 0 bases and J by 6 bases, with 12 bases of the junction left unmatched. CDR1 and CDR2 (germline): SGHRS, YFSETQ. CDR3 sequence reads: CASSLAFSDRGGSEQYF. The CDR3 DNA reads as TGCGCCAGCAGCTTGGCCTTTTCGGACAGGGGGGGATCCGAGCAGTACTTC.

The table lists this clonotype with a few counts. At one of its ends the junction is not consistent with the germline gene, which may arise from a read error. The chain employs TRBV7-7 and TRBJ2-5; D unresolved. The CDR3 contains 14 residues. Germline-derived CDR1 and CDR2 are SSHAT and FNYEAQ (reference sequence). The chain's CDR3 is CASSPMGLKETQYF. The DNA for the CDR3 is TGTGCTAGCAGCCCTATGGGGTTGAAGGAGACCCAGTACTTC. Variable domain in full (rest from reference TRBV7-7 and TRBJ2-5): GAGVSQSPRYKVTKRGQDVTLRCDPISSHATLYWYQQALGQGPEFLTYFNYEAQPDKSGLPSDRFSAERPEGSISTLTIQRTEQRDSAMYRCASSPMGLKETQYFGPGTRLLVL.

In this sample, this clonotype turned up many times. V is TRBV6-1 and J is TRBJ1-1; 9 nucleotides agree with TRBD1. CDR1 MNHNS and CDR2 SASEGT come from the germline V gene. The V gene end was trimmed by 5 bases and the J gene end by 5 bases; junction bases not matched to a gene: 6. This CDR3 is 14 amino acids long. The DNA for the CDR3 is TGTGCCAGCAGTCAACAGGGGGCTTGGACTGAAGCTTTCTTT. It encodes CASSQQGAWTEAFF.